A single sample is the source of the 9 T cell receptor beta chains below, sequenced in a study of cytomegalovirus exposure and HLA in healthy donors. Only in-frame clones appear in the TCRdb table, and some are missing; sequencing was by immunoSEQ multiplex PCR. The repertoire holds about 170,000 clones, with approximately 86% as singletons. Sequencing input: PBMCs. The receptors were gathered from a young woman in good health and CMV-seronegative.

The gene calls are TRBV4-2 and TRBJ1-1; weak D call: TRBD1 (5 bases). Trimming left V 1 base short and J 1 base short, with 10 bases between. Germline CDR1 LGHNA, CDR2 YNFKEQ. The CDR3 extends over 15 amino acids. The CDR3 reads CASSQGGTGNTEAFF. The DNA of the CDR3 is TGTGCCAGCAGCCAAGGAGGAACAGGGAACACTGAAGCTTTCTTT.

The chain links TRBV7-2 to TRBJ1-2, with D perhaps TRBD1 (6 bases). The germline V and J ends were trimmed by 5 bases and 4 bases, with 14 bases remaining between them. The germline gives CDR1 SGHTA, CDR2 FQGNSA. This CDR3 has 14 amino acids. The CDR3 DNA sequence: TGTGCCAGCAGCCCCGGGGACACCAGCTATGGCTACACCTTC. Its translation: CASSPGDTSYGYTF. Complete variable domain (other parts from reference TRBV7-2 and TRBJ1-2): GAGVSQSPSNKVTEKGKDVELRCDPISGHTALYWYRQSLGQGLEFLIYFQGNSAPDKSGLPSDRFSAERTGGSVSTLTIQRTQQEDSAVYLCASSPGDTSYGYTFGSGTRLTVV.

The chain is built from TRBV9 and TRBJ1-3; D possibly corresponds to TRBD1 (6 bases). V was shortened by 0 bases and J by 1 base, with 11 bases between the two germline ends. Germline values: CDR1 SGDLS, CDR2 YYNGEE. The CDR3 contains 16 residues. Here the CDR3 reads CASSVVGALSGNTIYF. The CDR3 DNA reads TGTGCCAGCAGCGTAGTGGGGGCTCTTTCTGGAAACACCATATATTTT.

This rearrangement joins TRBV6-1 to TRBJ2-5, with D perhaps matching TRBD2 (6 bases). V shed 8 bases and J shed 4 bases, with 20 bases lying between them. Looked up from germline, CDR1 is MNHNS and CDR2 is SASEGT. This CDR3 region has 15 residues. The CDR3 bases are TGTGCCAGCTCGGGGCGGGGAGCATACGTAGAGACCCAGTACTTC. Translated, it gives CASSGRGAYVETQYF.

The chain carries TRBV7-9 and TRBJ2-1; TRBD1 might be the D (6 bases). The CDR3 is 14 amino acids. Trimming removed 5 bases from V and 8 bases from J, with 16 bases in between. Germline CDR1 SEHNR, CDR2 FQNEAQ (reference sequence). CDR3 bases: TGTGCCAGCAGCGCCGGGACAAATGGATATGAGCAGTTCTTC. Translation gives CASSAGTNGYEQFF.

The chain uses TRBV27 and TRBJ1-2; D might be TRBD1 (6 bases). Trimming took 2 bases from V and 0 from J, leaving 13 bases between them. CDR1 MNHEY and CDR2 SMNVEV come from the germline V gene (reference sequence). This CDR3 region has 16 residues. The CDR3 DNA sequence: TGTGCCAGCAGTTTACTGCGACAGGAGGCTAACTATGGCTACACCTTC. Translating gives CASSLLRQEANYGYTF.

The chain recombines TRBV13 with TRBJ2-1, with 7 bases aligning to TRBD1. With 1 base clipped from V and 2 bases from J, the junction kept 5 bases outside the gene matches. Germline V gene lookup returns CDR1 PRHDT and CDR2 FYEKMQ (reference sequence). The CDR3 runs to 16 residues. CDR3 sequence reads: CASSLEIGQAYNEQFF. The CDR3 bases are TGTGCCAGCAGCTTAGAAATTGGACAGGCCTACAATGAGCAGTTCTTC.

The chain has TRBV6-1 and TRBJ2-4, with 8 bases identical to TRBD2. The CDR3 extends over 14 amino acids. Trimming took 5 bases from V and 6 from J; bases not matched to a gene: 6. Germline assignment: CDR1 MNHNS and CDR2 SASEGT. The CDR3 loop is CASSSLAGINIQYF. Here the CDR3 DNA reads TGTGCCAGCAGTTCTTTAGCGGGGATAAACATTCAGTACTTC.

V and J are TRBV5-6 and TRBJ2-7, with TRBD1 matching 9 bases. CDR1 is SGHDT, CDR2 YYEEEE, per germline. V trimming: 4 bases; J trimming: 1 base; junction bases outside the gene matches: 6. This CDR3 comprises 15 residues. CDR3 nucleotides: TGTGCCAGCAGCCCCGGACAGGGGCTTTCCTACGAGCAGTACTTC. This translates into CASSPGQGLSYEQYF.